What follows is one TCR beta chain and its context. This clonotype was counted a few times. The antigen it recognizes is unknown. No qualities accompany the bases; no much larger clone lies one base away. This entry comes from a study of response to subunit inactivated influenza vaccine (dated by TCRdb to the late 2010s). Regarding the research as a whole: The study used deep quantitative T cell receptor repertoire profiling to track responses to a trivalent subunit inactivated influenza vaccine.

Results the study describes overall, beyond this receptor: According to the authors, only a limited number of new T cells may be recruited by each seasonal influenza vaccination.

According to the germline V gene, CDR1 reads KGHDR and CDR2 reads SFDVKD. From its cysteine to its phenylalanine, the CDR3 spans 15 amino acids. The entry retains the CDR3 DNA only, 45 bases that are in frame from base 1. V and J are truncated by 2 bases and 6 bases respectively, leaving an intervening sequence of 13 bases. Library method: RT-PCR. TCRdb shows the sequencer as Illumina HiSeq 2500. In TCRdb, the public reads were trimmed at Q25 with fastp and aligned with MiXCR, with productive beta chains retained. Rows merge per CDR3 protein into single entries with the most common DNA and genes. A total of roughly 620,000 distinct CDR3 sequences appear in this sample, approximately 10% of them only once. The ten largest clones represent about 10% of the sample. The same data also went into a second study, on T cells expressing NK-cell markers. According to the second study: TCR beta cDNA libraries were made by 5'RACE template switching that added a universal primer site and unique molecular identifiers. TCR beta-chain repertoires were profiled in sorted CD3+CD56+NKG2C+, CD3+CD56+NKG2C- and CD3+CD56-NKG2C+ T-cell subsets from several donors. Among the eight sequenced donors, seven were HCMV-seropositive and one was HCMV-seronegative. To restrict sorting to alphabetaTCR-expressing T cells, an anti-gammadeltaTCR antibody was added in several experiments. In six donors, the dominant CD3+CD56+NKG2C+ clonotypes ranked among the top 10 CD8+ clonotypes, making up about 1.0-8% of CD8+ T cells. Those dominant clonotypes were again the most abundant among CD3+CD56-NKG2C+ cells in a handful of donors, at roughly 25-65%. It remained unclear whether the expanded NKG2C-expressing T cell clones were specific for HCMV antigens. All eight donors whose samples were sequenced were randomly selected healthy volunteers, three of them men and five women. A commercial ELISA kit detecting HCMV-specific IgG in serum was used to determine HCMV serostatus. Peripheral blood mononuclear cells were isolated from blood by Ficoll density gradient centrifugation. For five or six donors, unsorted PBMC were also used to sequence bulk peripheral blood T-cell repertoires. cDNA synthesis was primed from the TCR beta constant segment, followed by two successive PCR amplification steps. Libraries were sequenced as 2 x 150 bp reads on Illumina HiSeq 2000/2500, MiSeq or NextSeq. MIGEC was used to demultiplex reads and group the reads by UMI, and MiTCR was used to assemble and quantify clonotypes. To remove erroneous sequences, TCR cDNA sequences were retained only when supported by two or more reads. The tcR package was used for downstream repertoire analysis, with clonotypes matched between fractions based on CDR3 nucleotide sequence plus V segment. VDJmatch was used to annotate antigen specificity against VDJdb, with one amino acid substitution in CDR3 permitted.

The rearranged chain carries TRBV24-1 and TRBJ2-1, with a weak D call of TRBD2 (6 bases match). The clonotype originates from a man over 45 who received an inactivated influenza vaccine. Donor details come from another sample of the same person, matched by shared clones. The sample in question was PBMCs from blood, obtained on the day of vaccination. CDR3 protein: CATSDYSLAGNEQFF. The sequenced DNA: TGTGCCACCAGTGATTATTCACTAGCAGGCAATGAGCAGTTCTTC.